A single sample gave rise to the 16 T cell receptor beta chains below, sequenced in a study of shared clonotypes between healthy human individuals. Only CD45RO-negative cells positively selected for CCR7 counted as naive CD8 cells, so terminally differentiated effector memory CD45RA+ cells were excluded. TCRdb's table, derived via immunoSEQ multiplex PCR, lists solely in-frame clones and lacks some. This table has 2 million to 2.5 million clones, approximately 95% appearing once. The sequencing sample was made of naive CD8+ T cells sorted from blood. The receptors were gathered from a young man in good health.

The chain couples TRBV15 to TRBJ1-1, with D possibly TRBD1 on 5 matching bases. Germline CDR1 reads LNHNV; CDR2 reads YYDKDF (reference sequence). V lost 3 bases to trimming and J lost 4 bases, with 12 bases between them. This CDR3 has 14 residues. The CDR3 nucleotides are TGTGCCACCAGCAGTCAGGGAGGTGGCACTGAAGCTTTCTTT. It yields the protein CATSSQGGGTEAFF.

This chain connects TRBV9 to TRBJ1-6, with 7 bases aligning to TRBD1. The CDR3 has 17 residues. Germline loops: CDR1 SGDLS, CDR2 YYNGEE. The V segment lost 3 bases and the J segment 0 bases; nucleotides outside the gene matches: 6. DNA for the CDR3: TGTGCCAGCAGCGCAGGGGGACAGCTCTCCTATAATTCACCCCTCCACTTT. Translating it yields CASSAGGQLSYNSPLHF.

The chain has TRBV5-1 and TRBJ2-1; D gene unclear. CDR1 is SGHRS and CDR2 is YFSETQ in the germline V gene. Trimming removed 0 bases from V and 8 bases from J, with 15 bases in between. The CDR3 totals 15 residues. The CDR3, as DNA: TGCGCCAGCAGCTTGGCCCCCGGGTACAAGGATGAGCAGTTCTTC. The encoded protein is CASSLAPGYKDEQFF.

CDR3 amino acids: CASSQNRVAQETQYF. The CDR3 nucleotides are TGCGCCAGCAGCCAGAATCGAGTAGCTCAAGAGACCCAGTACTTC. The chain combines TRBV4-1 with TRBJ2-5; D ambiguous. Germline V gives CDR1 MGHRA, CDR2 YSYEKL. The CDR3 is made up of 15 amino acids. The germline V and J ends were trimmed by 3 bases and 2 bases, with 13 bases remaining between them.

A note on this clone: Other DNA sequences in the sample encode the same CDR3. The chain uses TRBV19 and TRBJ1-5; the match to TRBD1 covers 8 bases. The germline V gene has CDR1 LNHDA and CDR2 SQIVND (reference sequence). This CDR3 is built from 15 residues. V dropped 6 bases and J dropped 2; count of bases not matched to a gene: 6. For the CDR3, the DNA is TGTGCCAGTAGGAAGGACAGGGAGGGCAATCAGCCCCAGCATTTT. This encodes CASRKDREGNQPQHF.

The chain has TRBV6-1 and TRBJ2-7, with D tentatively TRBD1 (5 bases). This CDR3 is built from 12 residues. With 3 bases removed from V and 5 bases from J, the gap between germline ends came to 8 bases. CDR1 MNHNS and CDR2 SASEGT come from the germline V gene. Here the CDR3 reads CASSDLGDEQYF. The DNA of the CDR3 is TGTGCCAGCAGTGACTTAGGGGACGAGCAGTACTTC.

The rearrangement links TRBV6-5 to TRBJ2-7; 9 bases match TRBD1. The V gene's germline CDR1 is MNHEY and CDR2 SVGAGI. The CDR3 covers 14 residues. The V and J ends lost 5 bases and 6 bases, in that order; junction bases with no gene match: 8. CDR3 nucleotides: TGTGCCAGCAGTCCGGGACAGGGTGTTATCGAGCAGTACTTC. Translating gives CASSPGQGVIEQYF.

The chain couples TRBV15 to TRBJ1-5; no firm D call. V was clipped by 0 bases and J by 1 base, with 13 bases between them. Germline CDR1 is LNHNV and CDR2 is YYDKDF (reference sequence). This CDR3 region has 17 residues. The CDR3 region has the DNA TGTGCCACCAGCAGAGATGCGCGTAGGGAGAGCAATCAGCCCCAGCATTTT. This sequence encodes CATSRDARRESNQPQHF.

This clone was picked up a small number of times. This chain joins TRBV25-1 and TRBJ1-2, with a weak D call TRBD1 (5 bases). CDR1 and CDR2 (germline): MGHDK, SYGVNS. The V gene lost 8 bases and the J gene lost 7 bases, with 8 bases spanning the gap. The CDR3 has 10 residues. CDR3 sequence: CASYGGGYTF. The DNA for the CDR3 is TGTGCCAGCTACGGGGGTGGCTACACCTTC.

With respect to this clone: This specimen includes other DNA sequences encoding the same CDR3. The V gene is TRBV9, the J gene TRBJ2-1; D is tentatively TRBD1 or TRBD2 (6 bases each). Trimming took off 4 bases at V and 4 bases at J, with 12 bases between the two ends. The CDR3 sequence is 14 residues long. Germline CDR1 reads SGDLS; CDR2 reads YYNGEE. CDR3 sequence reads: CASSPGAAYNEQFF. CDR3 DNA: TGTGCCAGCAGCCCGGGGGCCGCGTACAATGAGCAGTTCTTC.

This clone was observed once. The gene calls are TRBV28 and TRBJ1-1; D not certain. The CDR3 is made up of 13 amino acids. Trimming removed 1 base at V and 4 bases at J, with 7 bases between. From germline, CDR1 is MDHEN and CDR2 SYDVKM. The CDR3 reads CASSLLLATEAFF. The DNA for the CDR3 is TGTGCCAGCAGTTTATTGTTGGCCACTGAAGCTTTCTTT.

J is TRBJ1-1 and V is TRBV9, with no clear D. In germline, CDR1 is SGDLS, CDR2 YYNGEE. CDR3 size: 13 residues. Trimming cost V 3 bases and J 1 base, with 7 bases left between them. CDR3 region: CASSATPNTEAFF. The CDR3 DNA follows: TGTGCCAGCAGCGCAACTCCGAACACTGAAGCTTTCTTT.

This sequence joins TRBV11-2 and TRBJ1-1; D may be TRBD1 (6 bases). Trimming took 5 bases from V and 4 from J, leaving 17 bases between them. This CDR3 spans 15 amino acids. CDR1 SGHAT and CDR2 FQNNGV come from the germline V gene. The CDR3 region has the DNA TGTGCCAGCAGCCTAACTCCCGGGACAACCACTGAAGCTTTCTTT. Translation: CASSLTPGTTTEAFF.

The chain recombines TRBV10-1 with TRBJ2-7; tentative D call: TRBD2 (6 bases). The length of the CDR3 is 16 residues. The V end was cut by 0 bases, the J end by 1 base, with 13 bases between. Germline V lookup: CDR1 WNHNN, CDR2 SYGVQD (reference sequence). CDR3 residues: CASSESGAGGSYEQYF. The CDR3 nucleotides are TGCGCCAGCAGTGAGTCAGGGGCCGGGGGATCCTACGAGCAGTACTTC.

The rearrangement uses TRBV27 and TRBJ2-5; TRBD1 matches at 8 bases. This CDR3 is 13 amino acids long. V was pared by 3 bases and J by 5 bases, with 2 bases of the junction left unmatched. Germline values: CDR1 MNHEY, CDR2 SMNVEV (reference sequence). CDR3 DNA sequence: TGTGCCAGCAGTTTTCAGGGGGCGGAGACCCAGTACTTC. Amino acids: CASSFQGAETQYF.

The CDR3 region is CASSSGTTKEQYF. CDR3 DNA: TGTGCCAGCAGCTCAGGGACAACTAAAGAGCAGTACTTC. This chain uses TRBV9 with TRBJ2-7; D might be TRBD1 (6 bases). Germline V gene sequence: CDR1 SGDLS, CDR2 YYNGEE. Trimming took off 4 bases at V and 7 bases at J, with 15 bases between the two ends. The CDR3 length is 13 residues.